The clone carrying this TCR beta chain appeared a few times. Its matching antigen is unknown. A second PCR of about 7 to 12 cycles used a sample-barcoded 5' primer and a J-beta primer mix. Using its own MiXCR run on the 5' RACE reads, TCRdb lists one record per CDR3 protein. The data hold roughly 500,000 distinct CDR3 sequences, with around 24% observed a single time. The length of the CDR3 is 15 residues. Germline trimming cut 1 base from V and 4 bases from J; bases unmatched to any gene: 2. The source of the sample is a study of blood T cells in healthy people across ages. Study at large: Per two T cells, about one barcoded beta molecule was captured through template switching. Study-level results: Shifts in expanded clonotypes may have been confounded by donor CMV status, which was unknown.

This sample was also put to use in a study of T cells of mothers and their children. That publication notes: Over 9.5 million reads per mother and 2.5 million to 3.5 million per child were obtained. Within related and unrelated pairs, thymic selection shapes TCR recombination output in a similar way.

The specimen was blood. The chain has TRBV12-3 or TRBV12-4 and TRBJ2-1; 9 nucleotides align to TRBD2. The TCR comes from a boy younger than 18 in good health. CDR3 protein: CASSLGGRGYNEQFF. CDR3 nucleotide sequence: TGTGCCAGCAGTTTAGGCGGGAGGGGGTACAATGAGCAGTTCTTC.